This TCR beta chain is drawn from a study of vaccination and CD4 T cells after COVID-19. Broader study findings: Vaccine-specific clones numbering 304 of 307 showed spike mono-reactivity in convalescent patients.

The germline V and J ends were trimmed by 5 bases and 12 bases, with 17 bases remaining between them. The germline V gene encodes CDR1 LNHNV and CDR2 YYDKDF (reference sequence). This CDR3 contains 14 residues. Noted treatment: approximately nine-day PBMC culture with coronavirus spike peptide pools or control peptides (ViraFEST assay). At the Johns Hopkins FTIC core, DNA taken from cultured CD4+ T cells was sequenced by way of the Oncomine TCR Beta short-read assay. In this case, cultured CD4+ T cells provided the extracted genomic DNA. TCRdb passed the PCR reads through MiXCR, listing each CDR3 protein once. The data show fewer than 3,500 distinct CDR3 sequences, about 33% seen once. This clonotype was detected only a few times. The antigen is undetermined.

The V and J genes are TRBV15 and TRBJ1-6, with D perhaps matching TRBD1 (6 bases). Sequenced input: CD4+ T cells from blood, cultured in vitro. The receptor was isolated from a human donor who had recovered from COVID-19. For the CDR3, the DNA is TGTGCCACCAGCCGACCGGCGACCAGGGGACCCCTCCACTTT. Translated: CATSRPATRGPLHF.